This is a list of T cell receptor beta chains from one sample in a study of cytomegalovirus exposure and HLA in healthy donors. Clones were sequenced by immunoSEQ multiplex PCR, and TCRdb holds only the in-frame ones, with some missing. The sample contains some 250,000 clones, nearly 90% of which appear only once. The specimen was PBMCs. Receptors originate from a woman aged 18-29 years in good health and CMV-seronegative. Both conserved end residues are part of each CDR3. The D gene is left open where the match is weak. Only some rows state a clone size, as once, few, many or a class for expanded clones.

size: -
D: TRBD1
V: TRBV27
J: TRBJ2-7
DNA: TGTGCCAGCAGCCCAAGGGGACAGGGTATAAACGAGCAGTACTTC
CDR3: CASSPRGQGINEQYF

size: -
D: -
V: TRBV28
J: TRBJ1-5
DNA: TGTGCCAGCAGTTGGTCGGCGGGGAATCAGCCCCAGCATTTT
CDR3: CASSWSAGNQPQHF

size: -
D: -
V: TRBV4-3
J: TRBJ2-1
DNA: TGCGCCAGCAGCCAAGACGTTCTCGTTATTCCCTACAATGAGCAGTTCTTC
CDR3: CASSQDVLVIPYNEQFF

size: -
D: TRBD1
V: TRBV28
J: TRBJ1-2
DNA: TGTGCCAGCAGTTTATTTGCAGGGGGCTATGGCTACACCTTC
CDR3: CASSLFAGGYGYTF

size: -
D: -
V: TRBV6-1
J: TRBJ1-2
DNA: TGTGCCAGCAGTGAAGGGGCAGGGACTAACTATGGCTACACCTTC
CDR3: CASSEGAGTNYGYTF

size: -
D: -
V: TRBV9
J: TRBJ1-6
DNA: TGTGCCAGCAGCGTAGAACTGATTAATTCACCCCTCCACTTT
CDR3: CASSVELINSPLHF

size: -
D: TRBD2
V: TRBV27
J: TRBJ2-5
DNA: TGTGCCAGCAGCAAAATCGCGGGGGGGCCCTGGGAGACCCAGTACTTC
CDR3: CASSKIAGGPWETQYF

size: once
D: TRBD1
V: TRBV6-4
J: TRBJ2-5
DNA: TGTGCCAGCAGTTTTAACCAGGGGGCCGGGGAGACCCAGTACTTC
CDR3: CASSFNQGAGETQYF

size: -
D: -
V: TRBV4-1
J: TRBJ1-5
DNA: TGCGCCAGCAGCATAAGTGGGGGGAATCAGCCCCAGCATTTT
CDR3: CASSISGGNQPQHF

size: -
D: -
V: TRBV6-5
J: TRBJ2-7
DNA: TGTGCCAGCAGTTACGGTCAGGCATCCTACGAGCAGTACTTC
CDR3: CASSYGQASYEQYF

size: -
D: -
V: TRBV18
J: TRBJ1-1
DNA: TGTGCCAGCTCACCACTTTATAGGCACAGCACTGAAGCTTTCTTT
CDR3: CASSPLYRHSTEAFF

size: -
D: TRBD2
V: TRBV6-4
J: TRBJ2-6
DNA: TGTGCCAGCAGTGACCAGGGAGGGACCGTCCTGACTTTC
CDR3: CASSDQGGTVLTF

size: -
D: -
V: TRBV5-1
J: TRBJ2-2
DNA: TGCGCCAGCAGCTTATCACAGGAGAACACCGGGGAGCTGTTTTTT
CDR3: CASSLSQENTGELFF

size: -
D: -
V: TRBV5-8
J: TRBJ2-1
DNA: TGTGCCAGCAGCGCCCTCTTGAGCTCCTACAATGAGCAGTTCTTC
CDR3: CASSALLSSYNEQFF

size: -
D: -
V: TRBV5-5
J: TRBJ2-1
DNA: TGTGCCAGCAGCTTGGATTCGGCCTACAATGAGCAGTTCTTC
CDR3: CASSLDSAYNEQFF

size: -
D: TRBD1
V: TRBV19
J: TRBJ1-2
DNA: TGTGCCAGTACGGGAGCAGGGGGCCCGCCTAACTATGGCTACACCTTC
CDR3: CASTGAGGPPNYGYTF

size: -
D: -
V: TRBV5-1
J: TRBJ2-1
DNA: TGCGCCAGCAGCTCACAGGGTTCCGATGAGCAGTTCTTC
CDR3: CASSSQGSDEQFF

size: -
D: -
V: TRBV5-1
J: TRBJ1-3
DNA: TGCGCCAGCAGCTCAGGACTAACCTCTGGAAACACCATATATTTT
CDR3: CASSSGLTSGNTIYF

size: -
D: -
V: TRBV6-6
J: TRBJ2-1
DNA: TGTGCCAGCAGTTTCACAGGGCTCTCCTACAATGAGCAGTTCTTC
CDR3: CASSFTGLSYNEQFF

size: -
D: -
V: TRBV6-4
J: TRBJ1-6
DNA: TGTGCCAGCAGTTCCAGGGAATCGGCGAATTCACCCCTCCACTTT
CDR3: CASSSRESANSPLHF

size: many
D: TRBD2
V: TRBV6-4
J: TRBJ2-1
DNA: TGTGCCAGCAGCCCCGGGACTAGTTCCTACAATGAGCAGTTCTTC
CDR3: CASSPGTSSYNEQFF

size: -
D: -
V: TRBV6-5
J: TRBJ1-2
DNA: TGTGCCAGCAACCCCCACGGGACTAACTATGGCTACACCTTC
CDR3: CASNPHGTNYGYTF

size: -
D: -
V: TRBV5-4
J: TRBJ1-1
DNA: TGTGCCAGCAGGTTTGGCTCGGACAGGAACACTGAAGCTTTCTTT
CDR3: CASRFGSDRNTEAFF

size: few
D: -
V: TRBV10-3
J: TRBJ2-2
DNA: TGTGCCATCTCCGGGGCCGGGGAGCTGTTTTTT
CDR3: CAISGAGELFF